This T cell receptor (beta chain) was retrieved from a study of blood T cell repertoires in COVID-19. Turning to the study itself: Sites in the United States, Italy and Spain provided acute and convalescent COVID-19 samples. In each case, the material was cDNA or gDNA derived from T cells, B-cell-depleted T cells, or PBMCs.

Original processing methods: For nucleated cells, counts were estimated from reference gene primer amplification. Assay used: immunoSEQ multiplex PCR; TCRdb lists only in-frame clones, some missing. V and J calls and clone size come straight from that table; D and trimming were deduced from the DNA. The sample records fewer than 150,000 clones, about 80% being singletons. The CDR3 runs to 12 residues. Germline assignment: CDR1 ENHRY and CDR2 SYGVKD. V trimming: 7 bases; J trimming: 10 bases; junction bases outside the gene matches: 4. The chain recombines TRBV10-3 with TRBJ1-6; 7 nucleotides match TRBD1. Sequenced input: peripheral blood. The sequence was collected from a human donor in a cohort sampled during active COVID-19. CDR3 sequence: CAITGGSSPLHF. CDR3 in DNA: TGTGCCATCACAGGGGGGAGCTCACCCCTCCACTTT.